The rows below give T cell receptor beta chains drawn from one sample of a study of PD-1 blockade in classical Hodgkin lymphoma. TCRdb keeps only in-frame clones here, not all; method: immunoSEQ multiplex PCR. Counted here are 25,000 to 35,000 clones, about 71% occurring once; the ten biggest clones make up 3.5% to 4%. Sequenced material: peripheral blood mononuclear cells (PBMCs), taken before the second cycle of nivolumab. These TCRs come from a human donor with classical Hodgkin lymphoma. Both conserved end residues are part of each CDR3. Fields, in order: J gene, D gene, clone size, V gene, CDR3 protein, CDR3 DNA. D genes are given only for firm matches. Some rows have no size entry. The others give once, few or many, or a class for an expanded clone.

TRBJ2-1,TRBD2,-,TRBV28,CASTPSGLAVSSYNEQFF,TGTGCCAGCACCCCCTCGGGACTAGCGGTAAGCTCCTACAATGAGCAGTTCTTC
TRBJ2-2,TRBD2,-,TRBV6-5,CASRTTSSNTGELFF,TGTGCCAGCAGGACGACTAGCAGTAACACCGGGGAGCTGTTTTTT
TRBJ2-1,-,-,TRBV28,CASSAGSSYNEQFF,TGTGCCAGCAGCGCCGGGTCCTCCTACAATGAGCAGTTCTTC
TRBJ1-2,-,once,TRBV6-5,CTSSYSGAGNYGYTF,TGTACCAGCAGTTACTCAGGGGCGGGTAACTATGGCTACACCTTC
TRBJ2-7,-,medium-sized,TRBV4-1,CASSQGGESYEQYF,TGCGCCAGCAGCCAAGGGGGCGAATCCTACGAGCAGTACTTC
TRBJ2-7,-,-,TRBV7-2,CASSRQQGLGYEQYF,TGTGCCAGCAGCCGTCAACAGGGACTGGGCTACGAGCAGTACTTC
TRBJ2-4,-,-,TRBV6-1,CASKGIAKNIQYF,TGTGCCAGCAAGGGGATAGCCAAAAACATTCAGTACTTC
TRBJ2-1,-,-,TRBV4-2,CASSQGSGHRSSYNEQFF,TGTGCCAGCAGCCAAGGCTCCGGTCACAGGAGCTCCTACAATGAGCAGTTCTTC
TRBJ1-4,TRBD1,-,TRBV19,CASSTRGQGRYDEKLFF,TGTGCCAGTAGTACGCGGGGACAGGGGCGATATGATGAAAAACTGTTTTTT
TRBJ2-3,TRBD1,-,TRBV5-8,CASSFLQGASTDTQYF,TGTGCCAGCAGCTTCCTACAGGGGGCTAGCACAGATACGCAGTATTTT
TRBJ1-1,-,-,TRBV19,CASRRENSQNTEAFF,TGTGCCAGTAGGAGGGAGAACTCCCAGAACACTGAAGCTTTCTTT
TRBJ2-7,-,-,TRBV5-4,CASSFQGRVHGQYF,TGTGCCAGCAGCTTCCAGGGGAGGGTCCACGGGCAGTACTTC
TRBJ2-7,TRBD1,few,TRBV6-5,CASSPTGVGYEQYF,TGTGCCAGCAGTCCGACAGGGGTGGGATACGAGCAGTACTTC
TRBJ2-5,-,once,TRBV4-2,CASSQDSWAGLETQYF,TGTGCCAGCAGCCAAGATTCGTGGGCTGGCCTGGAGACCCAGTACTTC
TRBJ1-4,TRBD1,-,TRBV30,CAWSVGTATNEKLFF,TGTGCCTGGAGTGTTGGGACAGCAACTAATGAAAAACTGTTTTTT
TRBJ1-2,TRBD1,-,TRBV10-3,CAVQSGTDLYGYTF,TGTGCCGTACAATCCGGGACAGACCTCTATGGCTACACCTTC
TRBJ2-1,TRBD2,-,TRBV5-1,CASSLRPAGDNEQFF,TGCGCCAGCAGCTTAAGACCAGCGGGAGACAATGAGCAGTTCTTC
TRBJ1-6,-,-,TRBV14,CASSQDYSPFNSPLHF,TGTGCCAGCAGCCAAGATTACAGCCCGTTCAATTCACCCCTCCACTTT
TRBJ2-2,-,-,TRBV6-6,CASSRNTGELFF,TGTGCCAGCAGCCGGAACACCGGGGAGCTGTTTTTT
TRBJ1-2,-,-,TRBV29-1,CSVRNLGDYGYTF,TGCAGCGTCCGGAATTTGGGGGACTATGGCTACACCTTC
TRBJ2-1,TRBD2,-,TRBV5-4,CASSGGLAGGPRFF,TGTGCCAGCAGCGGCGGACTAGCGGGAGGGCCTCGGTTCTTC
TRBJ1-6,-,-,TRBV4-1,CASSQDWRGRNSPLHF,TGCGCCAGCAGCCAAGATTGGCGGGGCCGTAATTCACCCCTCCACTTT
TRBJ2-3,-,-,TRBV23-1,CASRPGVLSTDTQYF,TGCGCCAGCAGACCAGGGGTCCTTAGCACAGATACGCAGTATTTT
TRBJ2-3,-,-,TRBV28,CASRRRGVSTDTQYF,TGTGCCAGCAGGCGGAGGGGCGTAAGCACAGATACGCAGTATTTT
TRBJ2-3,TRBD2,-,TRBV13,CASSLTSGSSTDTQYF,TGTGCCAGCAGCTTAACTAGCGGGAGCAGCACAGATACGCAGTATTTT
TRBJ2-1,TRBD2,-,TRBV6-1,CASTRGTSINEQFF,TGTGCCAGCACCAGGGGGACTAGCATCAATGAGCAGTTCTTC
TRBJ2-7,-,-,TRBV21-1,CASSNRVQQYF,TGTGCCAGCAGCAACAGGGTTCAGCAGTACTTC
TRBJ1-1,-,-,TRBV5-1,CASSSTGLNEAFF,TGCGCCAGCAGCTCCACCGGACTTAATGAAGCTTTCTTT
TRBJ1-5,-,-,TRBV7-8,CALGAINSNQPQHF,TGTGCCCTTGGAGCGATAAATAGCAATCAGCCCCAGCATTTT
TRBJ2-2,-,-,TRBV5-5,CASSLESRQAVNTGELFF,TGTGCCAGCAGCTTGGAGAGCAGACAGGCTGTGAACACCGGGGAGCTGTTTTTT
TRBJ1-5,TRBD1,-,TRBV7-9,CASSLEGGQLNQPQHF,TGTGCCAGCAGCTTAGAAGGGGGACAGTTAAATCAGCCCCAGCATTTT
TRBJ1-6,-,few,TRBV7-9,CASSGTGTVNSPLHF,TGTGCCAGCAGCGGGACCGGGACGGTCAATTCACCCCTCCACTTT
TRBJ2-3,-,-,TRBV4-3,CASSQDRWETADTQYF,TGCGCCAGCAGCCAAGATCGGTGGGAGACGGCAGATACGCAGTATTTT
TRBJ2-6,-,-,TRBV6-1,CASSDFSGANVLTF,TGTGCCAGCAGTGACTTCTCTGGGGCCAACGTCCTGACTTTC
TRBJ2-5,-,few,TRBV19,CASSIGVGGETQYF,TGTGCCAGTAGTATAGGGGTAGGAGGAGAGACCCAGTACTTC
TRBJ2-7,-,-,TRBV6-6,CASSYSDRSYEQYF,TGTGCCAGCAGTTACAGTGACAGATCCTACGAGCAGTACTTC
TRBJ2-7,TRBD1,-,TRBV2,CASVRSGTGSYEQYF,TGTGCCAGCGTCCGTTCCGGGACAGGTTCCTACGAGCAGTACTTC
TRBJ2-5,TRBD2,few,TRBV4-2,CASSQGAGTIGETQYF,TGTGCCAGCAGCCAGGGAGCCGGGACTATAGGGGAGACCCAGTACTTC
TRBJ2-7,TRBD1,-,TRBV6-6,CASRLDRTYEQYF,TGTGCCAGCAGGCTGGACAGGACCTACGAGCAGTACTTC
TRBJ2-2,-,-,TRBV6-5,CASSYSKGTGELFF,TGTGCCAGCAGTTACTCGAAGGGGACCGGGGAGCTGTTTTTT
TRBJ2-6,TRBD1,-,TRBV18,CASSPLGQGAGANVLTF,TGTGCCAGCTCACCATTGGGACAGGGGGCTGGGGCCAACGTCCTGACTTTC